This TCR beta chain was obtained from a study of cytomegalovirus exposure and HLA in healthy donors (dated by TCRdb to about 2017). A note on the overall study: In an earlier analysis of 450 to 750 of the donors, 250 to 300 Gb of sequence data and 90 million to 120 million unique TCR beta sequences from about 190 million T cells were reported. An early release that covered several hundred HLA-typed donors contained approximately 320 gigabases of sequencing data and tens of millions of unique TCR sequences. Of the roughly 400 genotyped donors, 81% were placed in the genetic ancestry cluster associated with self-reported Caucasian donors. The study aimed to test whether signatures of past pathogen exposure could be identified by cataloging public T cell receptors. The T cell repertoires of several hundred subjects were profiled by immunosequencing and related to cytomegalovirus serostatus. In addition to the first cohort of 666 subjects, a separate validation cohort of approximately 110 different subjects was used. The study combined high-throughput TCR immunosequencing, statistical association of individual TCRs with disease status, and machine learning to predict cytomegalovirus infection status. In a later analysis, previously published TCR beta repertoires from some 640 donors were re-analyzed and high-resolution HLA genotyping was added so that TCR occurrence patterns could be studied. Rather than using new phenotypic data, the later analysis identified candidate immune exposures from TCR beta sequences and from how often those sequences occurred across donors. To decide whether each TCR beta V gene segment behaved as functional or pseudogenic, an earlier analysis of some 600 of the donors relied on high-throughput TCR beta sequencing. Donor age, sex, ethnicity and CMV serostatus were compiled together with the repertoire data. A later genetic analysis took genome-wide SNP genotypes for about three fifths of the 666 donors and used that subset as a discovery cohort. Every repertoire in the discovery cohort had been generated on one and the same sequencing platform. Both class I and class II loci were covered by HLA typing, at four-digit resolution. Typing coverage differed by locus: A, B, C, DRB1 and DQB1 were typed in about 620-630 donors, DQA1 in approximately 520, DPA1 in some 610, and DPB1 in roughly 470. Because of strong linkage in the cohort, 4 to 6 DR-DQ haplotypes were treated as single units for association and clustering. Among roughly 370 genotyped donors of the cohort, an average of about 240,000 unique TCR beta nucleotide sequences were sequenced per donor, around 20% of them non-productive. What the work shows at the level of the full study, not this receptor alone: According to a later analysis, most CMV-associated TCR beta chains appeared to be HLA-restricted, and the HLA associations seemed to be driven largely by CMV exposure. The study gave a list of about 160 TCR beta chains associated with cytomegalovirus. Strong co-occurrence of HLA alleles, especially DR and DQ, made assigning TCR associations to individual alleles difficult. Because the 87-base-pair reads could not distinguish some IMGT-functional V segments, including TRBV6-2 and TRBV6-3, those segments were excluded. A later genetic analysis reported fewer N-insertions in productive TCRs among donors in an Asian-associated ancestry cluster than the roughly 640-donor mean. Linkage disequilibrium might explain the correlated functional status among segregating V segments, but an unknown experimental factor could not be excluded. In a later analysis, several top co-occurrence clusters were reported to appear linked to parvovirus B19, influenza, CMV and Epstein-Barr virus. Most TCR sequences were seen in very few donors, while some public TCRs were found in many individuals. The earlier analysis of around 600 of the donors excluded 15 to 20 rarely observed V segments, including chromosome 9 orphons, because counts were too low. According to the authors, the approach could potentially be generalized to other disease states and immunological phenotypes. An earlier analysis of some 560 of the donors showed that most TCR beta V segments appeared in productive rearrangements either about 87% or about 30% of the time, which broadly matched IMGT annotations. The presence/absence analyses assumed that sequencing depth was roughly uniform across donors, and that assumption may not be true. Cytomegalovirus status was reported to be diagnosed by the classifier with high specificity and sensitivity in both the original and validation cohorts. A few of the identified cytomegalovirus-associated TCR beta chains were confirmed in vitro to be specific for cytomegalovirus antigens. Because HLA typing was unavailable for some donors at each locus, only the typed subset was used in association tests. In a later analysis, TCR association rates were found to vary across HLA loci, with the most associated TCRs seen for DRB1 alleles and the fewest for HLA-C alleles. In this cohort, only TCR beta chains were sequenced, and detectable features were limited by the absence of alpha or paired-chain data. In a later analysis, HLA-associated TCR beta chains showed more clonal expansion and lower generation probabilities than non-associated chains that were equally common. Specific HLA alleles were associated with around 18,000 TCR beta sequences at a false discovery rate of 0.05 in a later analysis. A cluster of highly shared sequence variants was judged likely to be a technical artifact of the sequencing pipeline. In a later genetic analysis, a missense DCLRE1C variant was associated with V-gene and J-gene trimming of TCR beta chains, and the association was replicated in an independent cohort. A further reported finding was that TCR beta sequences accurately predicted the HLA-A and HLA-B alleles for most subjects in the first cohort. For the cohort, immune exposure information was limited to CMV serostatus.

The cohort comprised some 730 healthy bone marrow donors. At the time of sampling, every cohort member was nominally healthy, though immune exposures that went unrecorded were likely present. The donor was CMV seronegative and belonged to the group of approximately 320 seronegative cohort members. A peripheral blood sample was provided by each donor, and peripheral blood mononuclear cells were used for TCR beta sequencing. The Qiagen DNeasy Blood Extraction Kit was used to extract genomic DNA from the blood cell samples. On this clone: Its antigen is still unknown. No quality values exist for individual bases; no much larger clone is one base distant.

Libraries were built with the immunoSEQ multiplex PCR assay. For the multiplex PCR, a mixture combining 60 forward primers for TCR Vbeta segments and 13 reverse primers for TCR Jbeta segments was used. Amplification of the CDR3 region of rearranged TCR beta genes was performed with a multiplex PCR assay on genomic DNA. The Illumina HiSeq System was used to sequence the amplified TCR beta libraries as 87-base-pair reads. On the authors' methods: In a later analysis, tens of millions of unique TCR beta chains were counted across the approximately 670 repertoires, and around 11 million of these chains were shared by at least two donors. To remove PCR and sequencing errors, raw reads were error-corrected and collapsed into unique sequences using a nearest-neighbor algorithm that merged closely related sequences. CDR3 sequences were aligned to IMGT reference sequences to assign V, D and J gene segments. For a sequence to be retained, at least a six-nucleotide match to both a V gene segment and a J gene segment was required. A rearrangement counted as productive if the CDR3 had no stop codons and remained in frame with V and J, and every other rearrangement counted as non-productive. CDR3 was defined according to IMGT convention as the region running from the second conserved V-encoded cysteine to the conserved J-encoded phenylalanine. The earlier analysis of more than 450 of the donors excluded sequences that lacked an unambiguous match to a single V gene segment. In an earlier analysis of 587 of the donors, V segments were called functional above 56.7% productive rearrangements and were called segregating when the between-donor standard deviation exceeded 5%. A statistical classification framework was developed to diagnose cytomegalovirus status using the catalog of TCR beta chain sequences. In a later analysis, V and J genes were assigned by comparing TCR nucleotide sequences against IMGT/GENE-DB human TR gene sequences. The TCRdist pipeline was used in a later analysis to assign CDR3 sequences and most-parsimonious VDJ recombination scenarios. In a later analysis, each TCR beta chain was defined by its CDR3 amino acid sequence together with its V-gene family, and reads lacking a unique V-gene family were excluded. A later analysis removed roughly 590 highly shared, low-generation-probability nucleotide sequences to deal with suspected cross-contamination and a sequencing artifact. For each public chain, a later analysis derived a clonal expansion index from normalized ranks of inferred template counts within each repertoire. In a later analysis, generation probabilities were computed with a VDJ recombination model fitted to out-of-frame rearrangements, and the resulting probabilities were checked against IGoR. In a later analysis, TCR-TCR, TCR-HLA and TCR-CMV co-occurrence was scored with hypergeometric tests, and a repertoire-size bias correction was applied to TCR pairs. A later analysis estimated false discovery rates by permuting HLA or CMV assignments 20 times. A later analysis grouped co-occurring TCRs with DBSCAN, adding TCRdist sequence similarity when clustering within HLA-allele-positive subsets. Repertoires with fewer than 30,000 or more than 120,000 public chains, plus five repertoires with anomalous nucleotide sharing, were excluded from co-occurrence clustering. Sourced from immuneACCESS, this table was stored by TCRdb with only in-frame sequences that have V and J called. A share of the clones is absent; for the studies checked, an unresolved V gene accounts for under half, and the remainder has no known explanation. Clone size and the V and J calls come from that table; the DNA yielded D and trimming. The sample profile shows about 30,000 clones; around 87% of them were found once. The ten largest clones represent approximately 2.6% of the sample.

V and J lose 6 bases and 1 base, and a span of 15 bases separates them. Per the germline V gene, SQVTM is the CDR1 and ANQGSEA is the CDR2. Inclusive of the bounding cysteine and phenylalanine, the CDR3 is 14 residues long. The retained sequence is limited to the CDR3, 42 bases, with the frame set at the first base. What was sequenced was PBMCs. The sequence links TRBV29-1 to TRBJ1-1; the D gene remains uncertain. The sequence was collected from a boy aged 5 to 17 in good health and CMV-seronegative. The base sequence is TGCAGCGTGGCTGTTCAGGCCTGGAACACTGAAGCTTTCTTT. Translated, it gives CSVAVQAWNTEAFF.